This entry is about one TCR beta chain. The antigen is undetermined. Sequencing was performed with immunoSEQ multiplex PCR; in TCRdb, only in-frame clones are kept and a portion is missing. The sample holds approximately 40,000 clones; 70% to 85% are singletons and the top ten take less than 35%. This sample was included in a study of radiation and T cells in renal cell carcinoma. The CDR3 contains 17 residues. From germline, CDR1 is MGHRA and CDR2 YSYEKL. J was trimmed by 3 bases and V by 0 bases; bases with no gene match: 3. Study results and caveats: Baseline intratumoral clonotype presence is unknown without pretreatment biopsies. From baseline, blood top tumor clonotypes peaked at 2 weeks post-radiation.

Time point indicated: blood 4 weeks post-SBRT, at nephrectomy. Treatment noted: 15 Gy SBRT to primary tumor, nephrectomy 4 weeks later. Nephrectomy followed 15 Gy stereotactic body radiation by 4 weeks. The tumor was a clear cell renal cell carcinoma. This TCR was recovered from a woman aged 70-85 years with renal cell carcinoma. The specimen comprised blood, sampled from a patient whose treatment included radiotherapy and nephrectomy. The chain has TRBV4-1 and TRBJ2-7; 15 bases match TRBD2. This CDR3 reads CASSQDGTSGGIYEQYF. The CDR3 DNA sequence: TGCGCCAGCAGCCAAGACGGGACTAGCGGGGGGATCTACGAGCAGTACTTC.